These 2 T cell receptor beta chains originate from one sample sequenced in a study of identical twins' blood T cells (dated by TCRdb to 2013 to 2014). Libraries were constructed by 5' RACE. Sequencing used an Illumina Genome Analyzer IIx. In TCRdb, the public reads were trimmed at Q25 with fastp and aligned with MiXCR, with productive beta chains retained. Here each entry gathers all rows of one CDR3 protein and keeps the most common genes and DNA. The sample includes a few hundred thousand distinct CDR3 sequences, with around 30% observed a single time. The ten largest clones represent about 6% of the sample. Sequenced: PBMCs. These receptors came from a woman aged 18-49 years in good health.

CDR3 protein: CSVEKTRNEQFF. The CDR3 DNA reads TGCAGCGTTGAAAAAACACGGAATGAGCAGTTCTTC. This rearrangement joins TRBV29-1 to TRBJ2-1, with D uncertain. Per the germline V gene, CDR1 is SQVTM and CDR2 is ANQGSEA. V was pared by 2 bases and J by 7 bases, with 9 bases between. CDR3 size: 12 residues.

This clonotype was detected ten times or more. CDR3 in DNA: TGTGCCAGCAGCCATACCGGGACTATCCTCAGAGATACGCAGTATTTT. Translated: CASSHTGTILRDTQYF. The V and J genes are TRBV3-1 and TRBJ2-3, with TRBD2 matching over 7 bases. Germline CDR1 and CDR2: LGHDT and YNNKEL (reference sequence). This CDR3 is 16 amino acids long. V was clipped by 3 bases and J by 5 bases; unmatched bases: 11.